This TCR beta chain is drawn from a study of blood T cell repertoires in COVID-19. Using immunoSEQ multiplex PCR, the repertoire was profiled, and TCRdb retains in-frame clones only, with some absent. The sample contains 90,000 to 100,000 clones, roughly 84% of which appear only once. This CDR3 spans 12 amino acids. The ends were cut back, 2 bases at V and 5 bases at J, with 4 bases in the middle. Per germline, CDR1 ENHRY and CDR2 SYGVKD. The clonotype comes from a man in his 70s with active or convalescent COVID-19. Sequencing input: peripheral blood. The rearrangement uses TRBV10-3 and TRBJ1-5; D remains ambiguous. In DNA form, the CDR3 reads TGTGCCATCAGTGAGGCGGATCAGCCCCAGCATTTT. This gives the protein CAISEADQPQHF.